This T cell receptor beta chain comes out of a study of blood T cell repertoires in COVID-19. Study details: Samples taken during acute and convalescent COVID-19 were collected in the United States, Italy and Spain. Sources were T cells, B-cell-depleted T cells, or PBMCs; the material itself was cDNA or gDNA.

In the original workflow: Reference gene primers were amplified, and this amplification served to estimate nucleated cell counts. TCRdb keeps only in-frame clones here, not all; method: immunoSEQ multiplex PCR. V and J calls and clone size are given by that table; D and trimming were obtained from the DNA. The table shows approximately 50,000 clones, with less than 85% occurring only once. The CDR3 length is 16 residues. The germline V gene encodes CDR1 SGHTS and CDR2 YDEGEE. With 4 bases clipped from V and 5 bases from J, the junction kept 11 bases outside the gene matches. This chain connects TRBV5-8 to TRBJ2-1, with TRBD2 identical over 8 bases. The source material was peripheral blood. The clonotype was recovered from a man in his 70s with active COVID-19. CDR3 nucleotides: TGTGCCAGCAGCGCCCAGGGGACTAGGGTCCACAATGAGCAGTTCTTC. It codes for CASSAQGTRVHNEQFF.